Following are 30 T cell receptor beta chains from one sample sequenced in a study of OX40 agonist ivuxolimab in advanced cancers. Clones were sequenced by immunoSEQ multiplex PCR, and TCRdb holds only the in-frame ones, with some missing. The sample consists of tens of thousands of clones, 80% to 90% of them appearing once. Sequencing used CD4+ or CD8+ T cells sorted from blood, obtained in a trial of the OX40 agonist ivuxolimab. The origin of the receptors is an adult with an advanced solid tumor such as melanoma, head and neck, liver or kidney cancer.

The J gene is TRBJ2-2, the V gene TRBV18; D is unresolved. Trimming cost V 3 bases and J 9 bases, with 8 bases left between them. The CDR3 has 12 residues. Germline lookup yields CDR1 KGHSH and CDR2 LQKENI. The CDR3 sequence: CASSPLARELFF. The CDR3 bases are TGTGCCAGCTCACCGTTGGCGCGGGAGCTGTTTTTT.

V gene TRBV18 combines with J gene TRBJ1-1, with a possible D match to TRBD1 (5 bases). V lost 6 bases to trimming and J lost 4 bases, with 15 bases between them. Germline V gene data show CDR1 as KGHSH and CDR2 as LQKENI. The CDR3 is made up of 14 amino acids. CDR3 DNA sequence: TGTGCCAGCTCCCCCGACAGATTAAGCACTGAAGCTTTCTTT. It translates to CASSPDRLSTEAFF.

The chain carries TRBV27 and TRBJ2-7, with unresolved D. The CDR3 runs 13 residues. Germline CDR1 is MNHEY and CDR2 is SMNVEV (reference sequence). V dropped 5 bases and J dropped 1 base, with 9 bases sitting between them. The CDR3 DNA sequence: TGTGCCAGCAGTCCCGCCAGTTCCTACGAGCAGTACTTC. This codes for CASSPASSYEQYF.

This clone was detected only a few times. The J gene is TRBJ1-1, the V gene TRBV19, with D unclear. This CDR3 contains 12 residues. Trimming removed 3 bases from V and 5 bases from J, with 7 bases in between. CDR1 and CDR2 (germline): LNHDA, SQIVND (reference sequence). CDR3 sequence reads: CASSIRGTEAFF. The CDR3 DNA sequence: TGTGCCAGTAGTATCAGAGGTACTGAAGCTTTCTTT.

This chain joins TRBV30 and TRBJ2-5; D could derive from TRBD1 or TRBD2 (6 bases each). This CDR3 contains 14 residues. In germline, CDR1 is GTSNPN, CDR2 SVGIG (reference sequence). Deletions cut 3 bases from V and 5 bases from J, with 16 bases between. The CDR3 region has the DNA TGTGCCTGGAGGGAATTCCGGGGGCGGGAGACCCAGTACTTC. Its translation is CAWREFRGRETQYF.

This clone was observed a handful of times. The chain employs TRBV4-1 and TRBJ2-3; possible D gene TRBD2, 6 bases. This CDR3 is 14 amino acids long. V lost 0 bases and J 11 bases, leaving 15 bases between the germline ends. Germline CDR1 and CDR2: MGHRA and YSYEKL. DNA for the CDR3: TGCGCCAGCAGCCAAGAATTGGTCGGGAGTGGGCAGTATTTT. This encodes CASSQELVGSGQYF.

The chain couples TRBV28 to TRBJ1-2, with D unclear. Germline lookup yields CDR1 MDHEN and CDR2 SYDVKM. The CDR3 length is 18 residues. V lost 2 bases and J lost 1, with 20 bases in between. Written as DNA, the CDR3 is TGTGCCAGCAGTTTAAAGGCAGATTACCTTGAAAATAACTATGGCTACACCTTC. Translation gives CASSLKADYLENNYGYTF.

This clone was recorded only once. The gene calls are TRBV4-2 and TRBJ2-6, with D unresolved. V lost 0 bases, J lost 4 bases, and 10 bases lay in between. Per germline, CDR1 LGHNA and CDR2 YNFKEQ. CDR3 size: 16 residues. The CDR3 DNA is TGTGCCAGCAGCCAAGACTGGCCTCGGGGGGCCAACGTCCTGACTTTC. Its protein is CASSQDWPRGANVLTF.

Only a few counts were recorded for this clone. The CDR3 protein is CASSQDRTGSYEQYF. The CDR3 coding sequence is TGCGCCAGCAGCCAAGACCGGACAGGGTCCTACGAGCAGTACTTC. This chain joins TRBV4-1 and TRBJ2-7, with 8 bases that match TRBD1. J gave up 1 base and V 0 bases, and 2 bases lay outside the gene matches. The CDR3 consists of 15 residues. The germline CDR1 and CDR2 sequences are MGHRA and YSYEKL.

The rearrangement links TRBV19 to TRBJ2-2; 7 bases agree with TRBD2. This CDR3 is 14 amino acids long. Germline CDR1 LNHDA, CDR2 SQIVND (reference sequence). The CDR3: CASGRVTNTGELFF. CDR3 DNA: TGTGCATCAGGGAGGGTAACGAACACCGGGGAGCTGTTTTTT.

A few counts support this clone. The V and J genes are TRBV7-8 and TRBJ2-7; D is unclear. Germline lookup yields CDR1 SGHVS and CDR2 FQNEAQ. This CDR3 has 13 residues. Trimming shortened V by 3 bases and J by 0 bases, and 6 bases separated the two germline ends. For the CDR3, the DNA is TGTGCCAGCAGCTTCGTCCCCTCCTACGAGCAGTACGTC. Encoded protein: CASSFVPSYEQYV.

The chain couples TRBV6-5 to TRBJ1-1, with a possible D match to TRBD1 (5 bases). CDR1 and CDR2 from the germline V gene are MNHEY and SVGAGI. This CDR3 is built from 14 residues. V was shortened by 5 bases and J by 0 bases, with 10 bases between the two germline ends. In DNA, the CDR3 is TGTGCCAGCAGTACAGGATACATGAACACTGAAGCTTTCTTT. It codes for CASSTGYMNTEAFF.

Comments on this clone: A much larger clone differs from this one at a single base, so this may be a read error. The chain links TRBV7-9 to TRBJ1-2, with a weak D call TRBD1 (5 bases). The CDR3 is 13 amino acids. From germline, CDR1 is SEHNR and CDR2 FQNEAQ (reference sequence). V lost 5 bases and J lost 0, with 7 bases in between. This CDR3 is CASSRGANYGYTF. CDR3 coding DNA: TGTGCCAGCAGCCGGGGGGCTAACTATGGCTACACCTTC.

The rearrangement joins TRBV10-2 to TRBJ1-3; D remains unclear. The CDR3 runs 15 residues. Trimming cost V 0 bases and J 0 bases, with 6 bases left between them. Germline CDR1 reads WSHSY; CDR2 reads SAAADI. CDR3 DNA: TGCGCCAGCAGTGAGTCAGGACTCTCTGGAAACACCATATATTTT. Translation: CASSESGLSGNTIYF.

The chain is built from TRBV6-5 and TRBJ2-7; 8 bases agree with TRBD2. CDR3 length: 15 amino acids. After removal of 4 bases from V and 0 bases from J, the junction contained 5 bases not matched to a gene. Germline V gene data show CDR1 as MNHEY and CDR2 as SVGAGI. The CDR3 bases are TGTGCCAGCAGTTTAAGCGGGAGCACCTCCTACGAGCAGTACTTC. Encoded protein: CASSLSGSTSYEQYF.

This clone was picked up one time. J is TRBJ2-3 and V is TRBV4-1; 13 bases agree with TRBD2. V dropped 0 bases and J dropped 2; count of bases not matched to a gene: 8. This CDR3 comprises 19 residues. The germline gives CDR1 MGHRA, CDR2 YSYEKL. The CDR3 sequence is CASSQERPGTSGTTDTQYF. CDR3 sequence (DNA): TGCGCCAGCAGCCAAGAAAGACCCGGGACTAGCGGGACCACAGATACGCAGTATTTT.

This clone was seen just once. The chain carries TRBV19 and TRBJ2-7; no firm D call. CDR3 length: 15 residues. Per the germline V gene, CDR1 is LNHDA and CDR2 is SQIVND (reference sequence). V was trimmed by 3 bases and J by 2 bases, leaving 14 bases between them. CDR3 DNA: TGTGCCAGTAGTATTCGGGCGAATCCCACCTACGAGCAGTACTTC. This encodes CASSIRANPTYEQYF.

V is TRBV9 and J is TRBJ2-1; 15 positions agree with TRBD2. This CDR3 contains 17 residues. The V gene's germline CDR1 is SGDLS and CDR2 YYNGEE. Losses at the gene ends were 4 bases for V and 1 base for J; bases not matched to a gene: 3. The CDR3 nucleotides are TGTGCCAGCAGCAATGGACTAGCGGGAGGGTCCTACAATGAGCAGTTCTTC. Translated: CASSNGLAGGSYNEQFF. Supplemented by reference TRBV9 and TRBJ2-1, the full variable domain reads DSGVTQTPKHLITATGQRVTLRCSPRSGDLSVYWYQQSLDQGLQFLIQYYNGEERAKGNILERFSAQQFPDLHSELNLSSLELGDSALYFCASSNGLAGGSYNEQFFGPGTRLTVL.

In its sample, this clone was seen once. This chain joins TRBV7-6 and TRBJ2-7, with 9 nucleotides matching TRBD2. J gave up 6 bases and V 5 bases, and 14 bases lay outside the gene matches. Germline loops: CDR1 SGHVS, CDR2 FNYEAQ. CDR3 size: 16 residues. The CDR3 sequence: CASSRGSGRLFSEQYF. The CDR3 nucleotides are TGTGCCAGCAGCCGTGGAAGCGGGAGGCTTTTTAGCGAGCAGTACTTC.

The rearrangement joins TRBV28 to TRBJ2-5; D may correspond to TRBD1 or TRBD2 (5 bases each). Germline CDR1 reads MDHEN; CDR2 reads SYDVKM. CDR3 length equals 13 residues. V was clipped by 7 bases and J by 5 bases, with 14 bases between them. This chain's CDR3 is CASMGPPRETQYF. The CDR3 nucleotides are TGTGCCAGCATGGGACCTCCGAGGGAGACCCAGTACTTC. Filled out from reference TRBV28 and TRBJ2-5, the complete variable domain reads DVKVTQSSRYLVKRTGEKVFLECVQDMDHENMFWYRQDPGLGLRLIYFSYDVKMKEKGDIPEGYSVSREKKERFSLILESASTNQTSMYLCASMGPPRETQYFGPGTRLLVL.

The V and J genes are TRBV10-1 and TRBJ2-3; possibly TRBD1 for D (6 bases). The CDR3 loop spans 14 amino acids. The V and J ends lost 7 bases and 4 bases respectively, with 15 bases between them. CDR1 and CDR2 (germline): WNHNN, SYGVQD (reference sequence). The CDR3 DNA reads TGCGCCAGCACCCACAGGGTGGTCGCAGATACGCAGTATTTT. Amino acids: CASTHRVVADTQYF.

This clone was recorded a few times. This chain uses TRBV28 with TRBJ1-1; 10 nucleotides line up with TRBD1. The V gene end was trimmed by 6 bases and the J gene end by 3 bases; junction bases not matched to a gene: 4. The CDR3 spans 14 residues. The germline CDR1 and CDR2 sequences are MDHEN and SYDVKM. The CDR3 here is CASSTGQGDTEAFF. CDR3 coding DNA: TGTGCCAGCAGCACCGGACAGGGGGACACTGAAGCTTTCTTT.

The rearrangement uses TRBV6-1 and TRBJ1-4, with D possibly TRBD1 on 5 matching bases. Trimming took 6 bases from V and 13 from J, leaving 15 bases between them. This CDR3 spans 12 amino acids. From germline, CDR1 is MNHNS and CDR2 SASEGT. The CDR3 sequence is CASRMTENSLFF. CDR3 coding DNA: TGTGCCAGCAGGATGACAGAAAACTCACTGTTTTTT.

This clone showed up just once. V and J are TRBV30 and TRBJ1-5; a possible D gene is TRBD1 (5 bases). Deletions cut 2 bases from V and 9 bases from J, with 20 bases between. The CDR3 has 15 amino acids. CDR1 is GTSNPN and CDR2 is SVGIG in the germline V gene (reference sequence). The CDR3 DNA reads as TGTGCCTGGAGTATCGGACATTTTAATGGTCTGCCCCAGCATTTT. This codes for CAWSIGHFNGLPQHF.

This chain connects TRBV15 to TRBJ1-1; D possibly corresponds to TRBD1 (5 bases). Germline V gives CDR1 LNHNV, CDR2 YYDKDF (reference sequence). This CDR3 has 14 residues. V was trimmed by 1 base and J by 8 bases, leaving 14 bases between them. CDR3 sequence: CATSRVGGTAEAFF. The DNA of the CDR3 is TGTGCCACCAGCAGAGTGGGGGGGACCGCCGAAGCTTTCTTT.

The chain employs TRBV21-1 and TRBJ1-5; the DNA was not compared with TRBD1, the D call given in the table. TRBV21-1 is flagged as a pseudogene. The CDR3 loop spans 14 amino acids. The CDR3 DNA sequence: TGTGCCAGCAGCAAGGTGGACAAGGCACAGCCCCAGCATTTT. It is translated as CASSKVDKAQPQHF.

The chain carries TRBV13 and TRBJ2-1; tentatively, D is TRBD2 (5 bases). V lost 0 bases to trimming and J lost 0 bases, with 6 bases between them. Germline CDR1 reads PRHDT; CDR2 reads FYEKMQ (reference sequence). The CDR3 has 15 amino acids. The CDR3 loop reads CASSLGGISYNEQFF. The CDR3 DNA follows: TGTGCCAGCAGCTTAGGCGGGATCTCCTACAATGAGCAGTTCTTC.

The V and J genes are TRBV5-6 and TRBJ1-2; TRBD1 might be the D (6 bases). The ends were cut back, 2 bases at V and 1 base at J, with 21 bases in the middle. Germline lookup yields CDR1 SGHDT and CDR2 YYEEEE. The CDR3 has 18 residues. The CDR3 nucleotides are TGTGCCAGCAGCTTAGCAATAAGACGAGACAGGATTAACTATGGCTACACCTTC. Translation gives CASSLAIRRDRINYGYTF.

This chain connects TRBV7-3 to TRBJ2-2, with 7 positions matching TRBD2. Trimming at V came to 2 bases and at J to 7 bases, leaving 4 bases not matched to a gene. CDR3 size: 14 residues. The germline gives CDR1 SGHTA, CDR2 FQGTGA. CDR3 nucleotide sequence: TGTGCCAGCAGCTTAGCGGGAGATAACGGGGAGCTGTTTTTT. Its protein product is CASSLAGDNGELFF.

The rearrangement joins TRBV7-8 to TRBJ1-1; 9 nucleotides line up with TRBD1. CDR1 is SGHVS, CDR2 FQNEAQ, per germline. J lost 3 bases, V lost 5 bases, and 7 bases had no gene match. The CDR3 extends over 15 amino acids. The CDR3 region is CASSLQGAGDTEAFF. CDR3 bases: TGTGCCAGCAGCCTACAGGGGGCAGGGGACACTGAAGCTTTCTTT.